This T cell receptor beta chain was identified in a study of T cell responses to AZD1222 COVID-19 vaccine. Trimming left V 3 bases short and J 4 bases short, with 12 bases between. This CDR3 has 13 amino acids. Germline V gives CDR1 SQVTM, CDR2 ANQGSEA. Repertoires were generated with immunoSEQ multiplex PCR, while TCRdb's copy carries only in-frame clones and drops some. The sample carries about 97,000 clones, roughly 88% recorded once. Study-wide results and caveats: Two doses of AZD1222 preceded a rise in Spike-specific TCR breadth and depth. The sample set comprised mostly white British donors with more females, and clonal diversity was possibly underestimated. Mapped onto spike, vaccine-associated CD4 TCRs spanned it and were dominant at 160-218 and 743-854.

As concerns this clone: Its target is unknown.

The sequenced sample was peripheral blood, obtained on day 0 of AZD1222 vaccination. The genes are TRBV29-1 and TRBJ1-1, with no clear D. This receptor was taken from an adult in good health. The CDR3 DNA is TGCAGCGTTGACTCTGGGTGGGGCACTGAAGCTTTCTTT. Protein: CSVDSGWGTEAFF. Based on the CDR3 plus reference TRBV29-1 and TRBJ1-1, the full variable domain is SAVISQKPSRDICQRGTSLTIQCQVDSQVTMMFWYRQQPGQSLTLIATANQGSEATYESGFVIDKFPISRPNLTFSTLTVSNMSPEDSSIYLCSVDSGWGTEAFFGQGTRLTVV.